Listed below are T cell receptor beta chains from one sample, sequenced in a study of tumor-infiltrating lymphocytes in primary liver carcinoma. One entry per CDR3 protein results from TCRdb running MiXCR on the multiplex PCR reads. This table has 55,000 to 65,000 distinct CDR3 sequences, less than 85% appearing once. Sequenced material: liver tumor tissue from sampling region 2. These receptors were taken from a man aged 40-49 years with primary liver carcinoma and hepatitis B virus infection. CDR3s include the opening cysteine and the closing phenylalanine or tryptophan. Each record gives: V gene, J gene, D gene, clone size, CDR3 DNA, CDR3 protein. The D gene is left open where the match is weak. Some rows mark clone size as missing; the rest say once, few, many or name a class of expanded clone.

TRBV12-3/TRBV12-4	TRBJ1-5	TRBD1	-	TGTGCCAGCAGTTCCGGGACAGGGGGTGGCGGGCATCAGCCCCAGCATTTT	CASSSGTGGGGHQPQHF
TRBV29-1	TRBJ2-5	-	-	TGCAGCGTGACAAGGGACAAAGAGACCCAGTACTTC	CSVTRDKETQYF
TRBV29-1	TRBJ2-1	-	-	TGCAGTGTCCGAGAGGGAGGCAATGAGCAGTCCTTC	CSVREGGNEQSF
TRBV6-1	TRBJ2-1	TRBD1	-	TGTGCCAGCAGAGACAGGGCGGTGAATGAGCAGTTCTTC	CASRDRAVNEQFF
TRBV28	TRBJ2-6	TRBD1	few	TGTGCCAGCAGATCCACAGGGGGCAGCTCTGGGGCCAACGTCCTGACTTTC	CASRSTGGSSGANVLTF
TRBV11-1	TRBJ2-1	TRBD2	many	TGTGTCAGCAGCCTGGGACTAGCGGGAGAAGTTGACAATGAGCAGTTCTTC	CVSSLGLAGEVDNEQFF
TRBV5-1	TRBJ2-3	TRBD1	few	TGCGCCAGCAGACTTTCAGGGGGCGGCCCTGCGCTGCCTAGCACAGCTACGCAGTATTTT	CASRLSGGGPALPSTATQYF
TRBV6-6	TRBJ2-7	-	many	TGTGCCAGCGGAAAGACAGGTTCCACCTACGAGCAGTACTTC	CASGKTGSTYEQYF
TRBV29-1	TRBJ1-1	TRBD1	-	TGCAGCGTTGAAGATAGCGGGACAGAGAACACTGAAGCTTTCTTT	CSVEDSGTENTEAFF
TRBV12-3/TRBV12-4	TRBJ2-7	TRBD1	-	TGTGCCAGCAGTATGGGGGCAGGGGGCTTCTACGAGCAGTACTTC	CASSMGAGGFYEQYF
TRBV11-1	TRBJ2-1	-	-	TGTGCCAGCAGTCAAACTGCCAGCCAATCGGGGAATGAGCAGTTCTTC	CASSQTASQSGNEQFF
TRBV7-8	TRBJ1-6	TRBD1	many	TGTGCCAGCAGCGAGGGACAGGGGAATTCACCCCTCCACTTT	CASSEGQGNSPLHF
TRBV11-3	TRBJ2-1	-	many	TGTGCCAGCAGCTTAGGTGTCTCGAACAATAAGCAGTTCTTC	CASSLGVSNNKQFF
TRBV28	TRBJ2-7	TRBD2	-	TGTGCCAGCAGTGCCTTAGCGGGGAACTGCGAGCAGTACTTC	CASSALAGNCEQYF
TRBV24-1	TRBJ1-5	TRBD1	-	TGTGCCACCAGTGGTTCTGACAGGGGTCAGCCCCAGCATTTT	CATSGSDRGQPQHF
TRBV11-2	TRBJ2-7	-	-	TGTGCCAGCAGCCGACAACGACTTCACTTC	CASSRQRLHF
TRBV7-8	TRBJ2-6	TRBD2	-	TGTGCCAGCAGCTTAGACGGGAGGGGGGCTGGGACCAACGTCCTGACTTTC	CASSLDGRGAGTNVLTF
TRBV7-9	TRBJ2-1	-	-	TGTGCCAGCAGTGACAGTTTATCCGAAAACAGTAAGCAGTTCTTC	CASSDSLSENSKQFF
TRBV12-3/TRBV12-4	TRBJ1-2	-	-	TGTGCCAGCAGTTTTCGTGAGGGTAGCTATGGCTACACCTTC	CASSFREGSYGYTF
TRBV29-1	TRBJ1-5	-	once	TGCAGCGTGAGAGTCGGGTGTTTCAATCAGCCCCAGCATTTT	CSVRVGCFNQPQHF
TRBV6-2/TRBV6-3	TRBJ1-2	-	-	TGTACCAACAGCCAGACCCTCAAAGGAACCTTTGGCTACATCTTC	CTNSQTLKGTFGYIF
TRBV5-1	TRBJ2-7	TRBD1	-	TGCGCCGGCAGCTTGTGGGGACAGGGGGACTCCTCCTACGAGCAGTACTTC	CAGSLWGQGDSSYEQYF
TRBV4-1	TRBJ2-3	TRBD2	-	TGCGCCAGCTACCAGACCATTGTCCTAGCGGGAGTCACCGATACGCAGTATTTT	CASYQTIVLAGVTDTQYF
TRBV11-1	TRBJ2-3	-	-	TGTGCCAGTAGATCTGGGGGAAGCTCTGTTGGAGCCCGCACAGATACGCAGTATTTT	CASRSGGSSVGARTDTQYF
TRBV29-1	TRBJ2-7	TRBD2	medium-sized	TGCAGCGTTAGGGCGGGAGGTTCAGAGCAGTACTTC	CSVRAGGSEQYF
TRBV10-3	TRBJ2-3	-	many	TGTGCCATCAGTGAGTCCAAGAGTAACCCTCTGATAGATACGCAGTATTTT	CAISESKSNPLIDTQYF
TRBV5-5	TRBJ2-5	-	-	TGTGCCAGCAGCTTGGAATCAGGCCCTAGGGAGACCCAGTGCTTC	CASSLESGPRETQCF
TRBV7-3	TRBJ2-3	TRBD2	once	TGTGCCAGCAGCGTCGGGAGGTCGACAGATACGCAGTATTTT	CASSVGRSTDTQYF
TRBV4-2	TRBJ1-1	TRBD1	-	TGTGCCATCAGCCAAGAACAGGGGATGAACACTGAAGCTTTCTTT	CAISQEQGMNTEAFF
TRBV29-1	TRBJ2-5	-	-	TGCAGCGTGGAGCTTCCGATGGAGACCCAGAACTTC	CSVELPMETQNF
TRBV6-5	TRBJ2-5	TRBD1	-	TGTGTCAGCAGTTACTTAACCGGGACAGGTAGGGTCCAAGAGACCCAGTACTTC	CVSSYLTGTGRVQETQYF
TRBV12-3/TRBV12-4	TRBJ2-1	TRBD2	-	TGTGCCAGCAGCTGGGGGTCAGCGGGAGATAATGATCAGTTCTTC	CASSWGSAGDNDQFF
TRBV5-8	TRBJ2-3	TRBD2	-	TGTGCTAGCAACTTCAATAGCGGGAGTGTCTCAGATACGCAATATTTT	CASNFNSGSVSDTQYF
TRBV11-2	TRBJ2-7	TRBD1	-	TGTGCCAGCAGCATCGACCCGCCGGGACAGGGAAGCTACGAGCAGTACTTC	CASSIDPPGQGSYEQYF
TRBV4-2	TRBJ1-1	-	-	TGTGCCAGCAGCCAAGATAGGAGTCAGAACACTGAAGCTTGCTTT	CASSQDRSQNTEACF
TRBV11-2	TRBJ2-2	-	-	TGTACCGGCAGCTTAGCGTTAGGAGGGGCGGACACCGGGGAGCTGTTTTTT	CTGSLALGGADTGELFF
TRBV11-2	TRBJ2-5	-	-	TGCGCCAGCAGCCGAACTCCTGGCGGGGACAAAGAGACCCAGTACTTC	CASSRTPGGDKETQYF
TRBV11-2	TRBJ2-1	TRBD2	many	TGTGCCAGCAGCCTGACAGGGACTAGCGGGAGGGGGGGTGGGTACGATGAGCAGTTCTTC	CASSLTGTSGRGGGYDEQFF
TRBV29-1	TRBJ2-7	-	-	TGCAGCGCTATAGGGGAGGCCTCCTATGAGCAGTACTTC	CSAIGEASYEQYF
TRBV6-6	TRBJ2-1	-	once	TGTGTCAGCAGTCATGGGACCTATACCTTAGATGGACAGTTCTTC	CVSSHGTYTLDGQFF
TRBV7-9	TRBJ2-1	-	-	TGTGCCATCAGTGATAGTTTATCCGAAAACAATGAGCAGTTCTTC	CAISDSLSENNEQFF
TRBV6-5	TRBJ2-1	TRBD2	-	TGTGCCAGCAGTACACGACAAGCGGGAGGGGACAATGAGCAGTCCTTC	CASSTRQAGGDNEQSF
TRBV29-1	TRBJ2-1	-	-	TGCAGCGCCCGCCCAGGGGGGGATGGGCAGCTCTTC	CSARPGGDGQLF
TRBV6-1	TRBJ2-3	TRBD2	many	TGTGCCAGCAGTGACCCTCGACTAGCGGGCGCAGATACGCAGTATTTT	CASSDPRLAGADTQYF
TRBV10-3	TRBJ2-5	-	-	TGTGCCATCGGCCCCGATAGGGCCCAAGAGAGCCAGTACTTC	CAIGPDRAQESQYF
TRBV29-1	TRBJ2-3	TRBD1	-	TGCAGTGTCCACGGGACAGTTCGAACGAGCACAGATACGCAGTATTTT	CSVHGTVRTSTDTQYF
TRBV6-5	TRBJ2-5	TRBD1	-	TGTGCCAGCAGTTACTTAACCGGGACAGGGAGAGTCCAAGAGACCCGGTACTTC	CASSYLTGTGRVQETRYF
TRBV4-2	TRBJ2-3	TRBD2	many	TGTGCCAGCAGCCAAGAAGAGACTAGCGGGAGTAGTGACAGCACAGATACGCAGTATTTT	CASSQEETSGSSDSTDTQYF
TRBV4-1	TRBJ2-3	TRBD2	-	TGCGCCAGCAGCCTGACCATTGCCCTAGCGGGAGTCACCAATACACAGTATTTT	CASSLTIALAGVTNTQYF
TRBV5-5	TRBJ2-1	TRBD2	-	TGTGCCAGCAGCCCATCGAGCGGGATCTACAATGAGCAGTTCTTC	CASSPSSGIYNEQFF
TRBV11-2	TRBJ2-5	TRBD2	-	TGTGCCGGCAATCAAACTCCTCGCGGGGGGAAAGAGACCCAGTACTTC	CAGNQTPRGGKETQYF
TRBV6-2/TRBV6-3	TRBJ2-4	-	once	TGTGCCAGCAGTTATAGTCCAGCTGGGACCAAAAACATTCAGTACTTC	CASSYSPAGTKNIQYF
TRBV4-3	TRBJ2-3	-	-	TGCGTCAGCAGCCAGGGGACTAACGGGACCACAGATACGCAGTATTTT	CVSSQGTNGTTDTQYF
TRBV6-6	TRBJ1-4	-	-	TGCGCCAGCAATTACTCCAGGGGATCTAATGAAAAACTGTTTTTT	CASNYSRGSNEKLFF
TRBV11-1	TRBJ2-1	-	-	TGTGCCAGCAGCCCAGGCAGTAGCGAGATCTACAATGAGCAGTTTTTC	CASSPGSSEIYNEQFF
TRBV4-1	TRBJ2-5	-	-	TGCGCCAGCAGCCTGCTCAGTAACAACAACAATGAGCAGTACTTC	CASSLLSNNNNEQYF
TRBV4-1	TRBJ1-3	-	-	TGCGCCAGCAGCCAAGAGCGCGGCAGGAGCTCTGGAATCACCATATATTTT	CASSQERGRSSGITIYF
TRBV6-1	TRBJ1-3	-	-	TGTGCCAGCAGTACTCCGGGGAGGGGGAGGGTAAACACCATATATTTT	CASSTPGRGRVNTIYF
TRBV6-2/TRBV6-3	TRBJ2-7	-	-	TGTGCCAGCAGTTTTGACAGCTACGGGCAGCATTTC	CASSFDSYGQHF
TRBV10-2	TRBJ2-4	-	-	TGCGCCGGCAGTGAGTCGGCTGGGTTTTTTGGCAAAAACATTCAGTACTTC	CAGSESAGFFGKNIQYF